The rows below give T cell receptor beta chains drawn from one sample of a study of shared clonotypes between healthy human individuals. The method was immunoSEQ multiplex PCR; TCRdb's version includes in-frame clones alone and lacks a portion of them. The data contain about 1,500,000 clones, 96% of them seen just once; the ten biggest clones take up 1% to 1.5%. The sample consisted of naive CD4+ T cells sorted from blood. The source is a man younger than 45 in good health. Both conserved end residues are part of each CDR3. The D gene is left open where the match is weak. For some rows the clone size is stated as once, few or many, or as a class when expanded; others skip it.

j_gene: TRBJ2-1; v_gene: TRBV18; d_gene: .; abundance: once; CDR3aa: CASSPGLVVYNEQFF; CDR3nt: TGTGCCAGCTCACCGGGACTTGTGGTCTACAATGAGCAGTTCTTC
j_gene: TRBJ2-7; v_gene: TRBV9; d_gene: TRBD2; abundance: .; CDR3aa: CASSVGAGLAVEQYF; CDR3nt: TGTGCCAGCAGCGTAGGAGCCGGACTAGCGGTCGAGCAGTACTTC
j_gene: TRBJ1-1; v_gene: TRBV27; d_gene: TRBD1; abundance: .; CDR3aa: CASSPPGQGASRNTEAFF; CDR3nt: TGTGCCAGCAGTCCCCCCGGACAGGGGGCCTCCCGGAACACTGAAGCTTTCTTT
j_gene: TRBJ2-1; v_gene: TRBV7-9; d_gene: TRBD2; abundance: .; CDR3aa: CASSDHPGGVHNEQFF; CDR3nt: TGTGCCAGCAGCGATCACCCGGGGGGAGTCCACAATGAGCAGTTCTTC
j_gene: TRBJ2-7; v_gene: TRBV5-1; d_gene: .; abundance: .; CDR3aa: CASSLAARGGEQYF; CDR3nt: TGCGCCAGCAGCTTGGCCGCCAGGGGCGGCGAGCAGTACTTC
j_gene: TRBJ2-7; v_gene: TRBV28; d_gene: .; abundance: .; CDR3aa: CASSPGWTAYEQYF; CDR3nt: TGTGCCAGCAGTCCCGGGTGGACAGCCTACGAGCAGTACTTC
j_gene: TRBJ2-2; v_gene: TRBV6-4; d_gene: .; abundance: few; CDR3aa: CASSVLIGGELFF; CDR3nt: TGTGCCAGCAGTGTTCTTATCGGCGGGGAGCTGTTTTTT
j_gene: TRBJ1-5; v_gene: TRBV7-2; d_gene: .; abundance: .; CDR3aa: CASSPAGSNQPQHF; CDR3nt: TGTGCCAGCAGCCCCGCGGGGTCCAATCAGCCCCAGCATTTT
j_gene: TRBJ2-1; v_gene: TRBV5-4; d_gene: TRBD1; abundance: .; CDR3aa: CASSQGQGEQFF; CDR3nt: TGTGCCAGCAGCCAGGGACAGGGGGAGCAGTTCTTC
j_gene: TRBJ2-7; v_gene: TRBV7-2; d_gene: TRBD2; abundance: .; CDR3aa: CASRWTSGSYEQYF; CDR3nt: TGTGCCAGCAGGTGGACTAGCGGGAGCTACGAGCAGTACTTC
j_gene: TRBJ2-1; v_gene: TRBV15; d_gene: .; abundance: .; CDR3aa: CATSVEVASHFGNEQFF; CDR3nt: .
j_gene: TRBJ2-1; v_gene: TRBV7-2; d_gene: .; abundance: .; CDR3aa: CASSETSEQFF; CDR3nt: TGTGCCAGCAGCGAGACGAGTGAGCAGTTCTTC
j_gene: TRBJ2-3; v_gene: TRBV11-2; d_gene: .; abundance: .; CDR3aa: CASSQTPDTQYF; CDR3nt: TGTGCCAGCAGTCAGACCCCAGATACGCAGTATTTT
j_gene: TRBJ2-3; v_gene: TRBV5-1; d_gene: TRBD2; abundance: .; CDR3aa: CASSTGLAGSTDTQYF; CDR3nt: TGCGCCAGCAGCACCGGACTAGCGGGGAGCACAGATACGCAGTATTTT
j_gene: TRBJ2-3; v_gene: TRBV6-1; d_gene: .; abundance: .; CDR3aa: CASSVGAGGTQYF; CDR3nt: TGTGCCAGCAGTGTGGGGGCCGGGGGTACGCAGTATTTT
j_gene: TRBJ1-4; v_gene: TRBV4-1; d_gene: .; abundance: .; CDR3aa: CASRLLEKLFF; CDR3nt: TGCGCCAGCCGGCTCCTTGAAAAACTGTTTTTT
j_gene: TRBJ2-2; v_gene: TRBV29-1; d_gene: .; abundance: .; CDR3aa: CSVYRANTGELFF; CDR3nt: TGCAGCGTCTACAGGGCGAACACCGGGGAGCTGTTTTTT
j_gene: TRBJ2-6; v_gene: TRBV7-3; d_gene: .; abundance: .; CDR3aa: CASSSDRGITGANVLTF; CDR3nt: TGTGCCAGCAGCTCGGATAGGGGGATCACTGGGGCCAACGTCCTGACTTTC
j_gene: TRBJ2-1; v_gene: TRBV6-6; d_gene: .; abundance: .; CDR3aa: CASGSGVNEQFF; CDR3nt: TGTGCCAGCGGTTCGGGAGTTAATGAGCAGTTCTTC
j_gene: TRBJ2-5; v_gene: TRBV10-3; d_gene: .; abundance: .; CDR3aa: CAISESWVQEIQYF; CDR3nt: TGTGCCATCAGTGAGTCGTGGGTACAAGAGATCCAGTACTTC
j_gene: TRBJ2-3; v_gene: TRBV9; d_gene: .; abundance: .; CDR3aa: CASSVAPSREDTQYF; CDR3nt: TGTGCCAGCAGCGTAGCCCCCTCACGGGAGGATACGCAGTATTTT
j_gene: TRBJ2-7; v_gene: TRBV15; d_gene: .; abundance: .; CDR3aa: CATSRDPWTQADEQYF; CDR3nt: TGTGCCACCAGCAGAGATCCTTGGACCCAGGCTGACGAGCAGTACTTC
j_gene: TRBJ1-2; v_gene: TRBV28; d_gene: .; abundance: .; CDR3aa: CASSLAGGTNYGYTF; CDR3nt: TGTGCCAGCAGTTTGGCGGGGGGAACTAACTATGGCTACACCTTC
j_gene: TRBJ2-2; v_gene: TRBV5-4; d_gene: .; abundance: .; CDR3aa: CASSSSANLNTGELFF; CDR3nt: TGTGCCAGCAGCTCCTCGGCCAACTTGAACACCGGGGAGCTGTTTTTT
j_gene: TRBJ2-3; v_gene: TRBV21-1; d_gene: .; abundance: .; CDR3aa: CASSKGGRERSKGITDTQYF; CDR3nt: TGTGCCAGCAGCAAAGGTGGTAGAGAGCGTTCGAAGGGGATTACAGATACGCAGTATTTT
j_gene: TRBJ2-7; v_gene: TRBV18; d_gene: .; abundance: .; CDR3aa: CASSSTTDHYEQYF; CDR3nt: TGTGCCAGCTCATCGACAACAGACCACTACGAGCAGTACTTC
j_gene: TRBJ1-1; v_gene: TRBV28; d_gene: .; abundance: .; CDR3aa: CASSLGYSAEAFF; CDR3nt: TGTGCCAGCAGTTTGGGTTATAGCGCTGAAGCTTTCTTT
j_gene: TRBJ1-5; v_gene: TRBV28; d_gene: TRBD1; abundance: once; CDR3aa: CASSLSTGAGDQPQHF; CDR3nt: TGTGCCAGCAGTCTTTCGACAGGGGCGGGCGATCAGCCCCAGCATTTT